Presented here are 23 T cell receptor beta chains from one specimen sequenced in a study of OX40 agonist ivuxolimab in advanced cancers. Assay: immunoSEQ multiplex PCR; the TCRdb copy retains only in-frame clones and omits some. The data show 30,000 to 40,000 clones, with approximately 80% seen just once and about 20% held by the top ten. Here the sequenced sample was CD4+ or CD8+ T cells sorted from blood, taken in a trial of the OX40 agonist ivuxolimab. The origin of the receptors is an adult with an advanced solid tumor such as melanoma, head and neck, liver or kidney cancer.

The chain recombines TRBV11-3 with TRBJ2-3; maybe TRBD2 (5 bases). The CDR3 has 16 residues. CDR1 is SGHNT, CDR2 YENEEA, per germline. Trimming stripped 1 base from V and 2 bases from J, with 13 bases between. The CDR3 reads CASSLGSSGYTDTQYF. Here the CDR3 DNA reads TGTGCCAGCAGCTTAGGCTCGAGCGGATACACAGATACGCAGTATTTT.

The rearrangement uses TRBV7-9 and TRBJ1-1, with D maybe TRBD1 (5 bases). CDR3 length: 12 residues. Germline V gives CDR1 SEHNR, CDR2 FQNEAQ (reference sequence). Trimming removed 6 bases from V and 4 bases from J, with 9 bases in between. CDR3 DNA sequence: TGTGCCAGCAGTTGGGGGGGCACTGAAGCTTTCTTT. It is translated as CASSWGGTEAFF. Variable domain in full (rest from reference TRBV7-9 and TRBJ1-1): DTGVSQNPRHKITKRGQNVTFRCDPISEHNRLYWYRQTLGQGPEFLTYFQNEAQLEKSRLLSDRFSAERPKGSFSTLEIQRTEQGDSAMYLCASSWGGTEAFFGQGTRLTVV.

This clone was seen a few times. This likely traces to a read error, being one base from a far larger clone. Other DNA sequences in this specimen translate into the identical CDR3. The chain is built from TRBV7-2 and TRBJ1-4; possible D gene TRBD1, 5 bases. CDR1 is SGHTA, CDR2 FQGNSA, per germline. The V gene lost 5 bases and the J gene lost 7 bases, with 20 bases spanning the gap. This CDR3 comprises 16 residues. The CDR3 here is CASSQDLPGVFEKLFF. The CDR3 DNA reads TGTGCCAGCAGCCAAGATCTTCCGGGGGTTTTTGAAAAACTGTTTTTT.

In this sample, this clone turned up a few times. The gene calls are TRBV6-4 and TRBJ1-6; possible D gene TRBD1, 5 bases. Germline CDR1 and CDR2: MRHNA and SNTAGT. This CDR3 is built from 14 residues. The V gene lost 5 bases and the J gene lost 8 bases, with 13 bases spanning the gap. CDR3 residues: CASSPLWGDSPLHF. CDR3 coding DNA: TGTGCCAGCAGTCCTTTGTGGGGGGATTCACCCCTCCACTTT.

The V and J genes are TRBV27 and TRBJ1-5; D is uncertain. The germline V gene encodes CDR1 MNHEY and CDR2 SMNVEV (reference sequence). The germline V and J ends were trimmed by 5 bases and 0 bases, with 8 bases remaining between them. The CDR3 runs to 14 residues. CDR3 DNA sequence: TGTGCCAGCAGTCTAATCGGTAGCAATCAGCCCCAGCATTTT. The encoded protein is CASSLIGSNQPQHF.

J is TRBJ2-7 and V is TRBV7-8, with 14 bases matching TRBD2. V shed 4 bases, J shed 4 bases, and the junction held 6 bases outside the gene matches. CDR3 size: 16 residues. Per germline, CDR1 SGHVS and CDR2 FQNEAQ. The CDR3 sequence: CASSSGLAGDGYEQYF. In DNA, the CDR3 is TGTGCCAGCAGCTCGGGACTAGCGGGAGATGGATACGAGCAGTACTTC. Filled out from reference TRBV7-8 and TRBJ2-7, the complete variable domain reads GAGVSQSPRYKVAKRGQDVALRCDPISGHVSLFWYQQALGQGPEFLTYFQNEAQLDKSGLPSDRFFAERPEGSVSTLKIQRTQQEDSAVYLCASSSGLAGDGYEQYFGPGTRLTVT.

This clone was picked up one time. The chain couples TRBV13 to TRBJ2-1, with TRBD2 matching 16 bases. Germline CDR1 reads PRHDT; CDR2 reads FYEKMQ (reference sequence). The CDR3 length is 17 residues. J lost 1 base, V lost 6 bases, and 3 bases had no gene match. DNA of the CDR3: TGTGCCAGCAGGGGACTAGCGGGAGGGCAGTCCTACAATGAGCAGTTCTTC. Its protein is CASRGLAGGQSYNEQFF.

V usage is TRBV5-1 and J usage is TRBJ1-2; no reliable D call. Trimming pared 0 bases from V and 2 bases from J, leaving 5 bases between. The CDR3 is 13 residues long. Germline-derived CDR1 and CDR2 are SGHRS and YFSETQ. The CDR3 sequence: CASSLAENYGYTF. CDR3 coding DNA: TGCGCCAGCAGCTTGGCGGAGAACTATGGCTACACCTTC.

This chain uses TRBV7-2 with TRBJ2-5; TRBD2 aligns across 12 bases. The trim removed 0 bases at V and 2 bases at J, leaving 1 base unmatched. In germline, CDR1 is SGHTA, CDR2 FQGNSA. This CDR3 has 16 amino acids. The CDR3 DNA reads TGTGCCAGCAGCTTAGCTGGACTAGCGGGACAAGAGACCCAGTACTTC. Amino acid sequence: CASSLAGLAGQETQYF.

V and J are TRBV30 and TRBJ1-5; D is ambiguous. This CDR3 comprises 12 residues. The germline gives CDR1 GTSNPN, CDR2 SVGIG (reference sequence). Trimming removed 2 bases from V and 6 bases from J, with 8 bases in between. The CDR3 reads CAWSNVGQPQHF. The CDR3, as DNA: TGTGCCTGGAGTAACGTGGGTCAGCCCCAGCATTTT. The full variable domain, its missing parts supplied by reference TRBV30 and TRBJ1-5, is SQTIHQWPATLVQPVGSPLSLECTVEGTSNPNLYWYRQAAGRGLQLLFYSVGIGQISSEVPQNLSASRPQDRQFILSSKKLLLSDSGFYLCAWSNVGQPQHFGDGTRLSIL.

V gene TRBV9 combines with J gene TRBJ2-7, with 8 bases identical to TRBD2. CDR1 and CDR2 (germline): SGDLS, YYNGEE. The junction had 7 bases not matched to a gene; V was cut back by 2 bases and J by 6 bases. The CDR3 has 14 residues. The CDR3 protein is CASSVGGAIGEQYF. The DNA of the CDR3 is TGTGCCAGCAGCGTCGGGGGGGCAATCGGCGAGCAGTACTTC. The whole variable domain, remainder taken from reference TRBV9 and TRBJ2-7, is DSGVTQTPKHLITATGQRVTLRCSPRSGDLSVYWYQQSLDQGLQFLIQYYNGEERAKGNILERFSAQQFPDLHSELNLSSLELGDSALYFCASSVGGAIGEQYFGPGTRLTVT.

This clone appeared a single time. V and J are TRBV7-9 and TRBJ1-2, with 11 bases fitting TRBD1. CDR1 is SEHNR, CDR2 FQNEAQ, per germline (reference sequence). Trimming took 3 bases from V and 7 from J; bases not matched to a gene: 4. The CDR3 is made up of 14 amino acids. In DNA form, the CDR3 reads TGTGCCAGCAGCTTCGGACAGGGGGCGTTTGGCTACACCTTC. It codes for CASSFGQGAFGYTF.

A single count supports this clone. The chain uses TRBV27 and TRBJ2-1; D is unresolved. V lost 0 bases and J 1 base, leaving 7 bases between the germline ends. The CDR3 runs 15 residues. CDR1 and CDR2 (germline): MNHEY, SMNVEV (reference sequence). CDR3 nucleotide sequence: TGTGCCAGCAGTTTATCGGAAGGTTCCTACAATGAGCAGTTCTTC. This encodes CASSLSEGSYNEQFF.

The CDR3 DNA sequence: TGCAGCGTTGATAGCGACAGAAACCCTCTTCACACTGAAGCTTTCTTT. Translated: CSVDSDRNPLHTEAFF. The chain joins TRBV29-1 to TRBJ1-1, with D tentatively TRBD1 (5 bases). V gave up 3 bases and J gave up 3 bases, with 20 bases separating them. The V gene's germline CDR1 is SQVTM and CDR2 ANQGSEA. The CDR3 length is 16 residues.

This chain joins TRBV5-1 and TRBJ2-3; TRBD2 aligns across 8 bases. CDR1 and CDR2 (germline): SGHRS, YFSETQ. This CDR3 comprises 16 residues. With V trimmed by 1 base and J by 0 bases, 4 bases remained unmatched. As DNA, the CDR3 is TGCGCCAGCAGCTTGCTGACTAGCGCTAGCACAGATACGCAGTATTTT. Its translation: CASSLLTSASTDTQYF.

The chain recombines TRBV4-1 with TRBJ1-2; TRBD1 is a possible D gene (6 bases). Germline V gene sequence: CDR1 MGHRA, CDR2 YSYEKL. CDR3 size: 14 residues. V was cut by 6 bases and J by 0 bases, with 11 bases left in between. CDR3 sequence: CASRAPGANYGYTF. CDR3 DNA: TGCGCCAGCAGGGCGCCAGGGGCTAACTATGGCTACACCTTC.

The chain uses TRBV7-2 and TRBJ2-7; D possibly uses TRBD1 or TRBD2 (6 bases each). The CDR3 loop spans 14 amino acids. Looked up from germline, CDR1 is SGHTA and CDR2 is FQGNSA. V gave up 5 bases and J gave up 3 bases, with 14 bases separating them. The DNA for the CDR3 is TGTGCCAGCAGCCCAAGGGGGGCTAGCTACGAGCAGTACTTC. Protein product: CASSPRGASYEQYF.

In its sample, this clone was seen a few times. The V and J genes are TRBV4-1 and TRBJ2-1, with a weak D call TRBD2 (6 bases). V was trimmed by 2 bases and J by 7 bases, leaving 9 bases between them. Germline CDR1 reads MGHRA; CDR2 reads YSYEKL. The CDR3 covers 13 residues. The chain's CDR3 is CASSQWGENEQFF. In nucleotides, the CDR3 is TGCGCCAGCAGCCAATGGGGGGAGAATGAGCAGTTCTTC.

J is TRBJ1-4 and V is TRBV6-5; no definite D call. V was pared by 4 bases and J by 0 bases, with 6 bases between. Germline CDR1 and CDR2: MNHEY and SVGAGI. The CDR3 has 14 amino acids. The CDR3 loop reads CASSWTATNEKLFF. The DNA for the CDR3 is TGTGCCAGCAGTTGGACCGCAACTAATGAAAAACTGTTTTTT.

V gene TRBV6-6 combines with J gene TRBJ1-5, with D possibly matching TRBD1 (5 bases). The V end was cut by 6 bases, the J end by 1 base, with 10 bases between. CDR3 size: 14 residues. Germline CDR1 is MNHNY and CDR2 is SVGAGI (reference sequence). The CDR3 region has the DNA TGTGCCAGCAGGGGACGGCAAAGCAATCAGCCCCAGCATTTT. This translates into CASRGRQSNQPQHF.

The V call is TRBV7-2, the J call TRBJ2-1, with D unresolved. Germline V gene sequence: CDR1 SGHTA, CDR2 FQGNSA. V was trimmed by 1 base and J by 0 bases, leaving 7 bases between them. This CDR3 region has 15 residues. The CDR3 sequence is CASSLDRSSYNEQFF. The DNA for the CDR3 is TGTGCCAGCAGCTTAGACCGGAGCTCCTACAATGAGCAGTTCTTC.

This chain joins TRBV6-6 and TRBJ2-7, with D perhaps assigned TRBD1 or TRBD2 (7 bases each). There are 15 residues in the CDR3. V shed 6 bases and J shed 1 base, with 16 bases lying between them. From germline, CDR1 is MNHNY and CDR2 SVGAGI (reference sequence). The CDR3 DNA is TGTGCCAGCAGCCCAGCAGGGGGGGGGTCCTACGAGCAGTACTTC. It yields the protein CASSPAGGGSYEQYF.

This chain uses TRBV2 with TRBJ1-3, with 7 bases identical to TRBD1. Losses at the gene ends were 0 bases for V and 3 bases for J; bases not matched to a gene: 8. The length of the CDR3 is 17 residues. Germline CDR1 SNHLY, CDR2 FYNNEI. The CDR3 sequence: CASSEASAGGLGNTIYF. CDR3 nucleotides: TGTGCCAGCAGTGAAGCGTCCGCAGGGGGGCTTGGAAACACCATATATTTT.